Listed below are T cell receptor beta chains from one sample, sequenced in a study of immune evolution from preneoplasia to lung adenocarcinoma. Generated by immunoSEQ multiplex PCR, the TCRdb table keeps only in-frame clones and is missing some. The sample yields several thousand clones, about 72% seen once. The specimen sequenced was FFPE minimally invasive lung adenocarcinoma tissue. Receptors were obtained from a person between 65 and 79 years old with lung adenocarcinoma. Each CDR3 is given with its conserved first and last residue. D genes are given only for firm matches. A row's size may be missing; if present it is once, few, many or a size class.

j_call: TRBJ2-3
clone_size: .
v_call: TRBV5-1
d_call: .
cdr3_aa: CASSLVAMGKDTQYF
cdr3_nt: TGCGCCAGCAGCTTGGTAGCCATGGGGAAAGATACGCAGTATTTT

j_call: TRBJ2-7
clone_size: .
v_call: TRBV6-5
d_call: TRBD2
cdr3_aa: CASLAGGSLEQYF
cdr3_nt: TGTGCCTCCCTAGCGGGAGGGTCCCTCGAGCAGTACTTC

j_call: TRBJ2-7
clone_size: few
v_call: TRBV4-3
d_call: .
cdr3_aa: CASSHGTEYEQYF
cdr3_nt: TGCGCCAGCAGCCATGGGACGGAATACGAGCAGTACTTC

j_call: TRBJ2-1
clone_size: .
v_call: TRBV16
d_call: .
cdr3_aa: CASSQLGGSEQFF
cdr3_nt: TGTGCCAGCAGCCAATTGGGTGGAAGTGAGCAGTTCTTC

j_call: TRBJ2-3
clone_size: .
v_call: TRBV6-7
d_call: TRBD1
cdr3_aa: CASSYARQGPKKPSTDTQYF
cdr3_nt: TGTGCCAGCAGTTACGCTAGACAGGGACCGAAAAAACCTAGCACAGATACGCAGTATTTT

j_call: TRBJ1-5
clone_size: once
v_call: TRBV4-2
d_call: .
cdr3_aa: CASSQVGNQPQHF
cdr3_nt: TGTGCCAGCAGCCAAGTGGGCAATCAGCCCCAGCATTTT

j_call: TRBJ1-1
clone_size: .
v_call: TRBV6-1
d_call: .
cdr3_aa: CAGEAEAWTEAFF
cdr3_nt: TGTGCCGGAGAGGCCGAGGCGTGGACTGAAGCTTTCTTT

j_call: TRBJ1-6
clone_size: .
v_call: TRBV9
d_call: .
cdr3_aa: CASSHDTANNSPLHF
cdr3_nt: TGTGCCAGCAGTCATGACACGGCGAATAATTCACCCCTCCACTTT

j_call: TRBJ1-1
clone_size: .
v_call: TRBV5-1
d_call: TRBD1
cdr3_aa: CASSLEGTGFTEAFF
cdr3_nt: TGCGCCAGCAGCTTGGAAGGGACAGGGTTCACTGAAGCTTTCTTT

j_call: TRBJ2-1
clone_size: .
v_call: TRBV11-2
d_call: .
cdr3_aa: CASSYGGEQFF
cdr3_nt: TGTGCCAGCAGCTACGGGGGCGAGCAGTTCTTC

j_call: TRBJ2-1
clone_size: .
v_call: TRBV19
d_call: .
cdr3_aa: CATTDRGNEQFF
cdr3_nt: TGTGCCACCACGGACAGAGGCAATGAGCAGTTCTTC

j_call: TRBJ2-5
clone_size: .
v_call: TRBV28
d_call: .
cdr3_aa: CASSVQGRETQYF
cdr3_nt: TGTGCCAGCTCTGTTCAGGGTCGAGAGACCCAGTACTTC

j_call: TRBJ2-3
clone_size: .
v_call: TRBV5-4
d_call: TRBD1
cdr3_aa: CASSLERGRTDTQYF
cdr3_nt: TGTGCCAGCAGCTTGGAAAGGGGGCGCACAGATACGCAGTATTTT

j_call: TRBJ2-7
clone_size: .
v_call: TRBV11-3
d_call: TRBD1
cdr3_aa: CASSPRGQGYEQYF
cdr3_nt: TGTGCCAGCAGCCCAAGGGGACAGGGCTACGAGCAGTACTTC

j_call: TRBJ2-1
clone_size: once
v_call: TRBV5-4
d_call: TRBD2
cdr3_aa: CASSLMGLANNEQFF
cdr3_nt: TGTGCCAGCAGCTTGATGGGACTAGCGAACAATGAGCAGTTCTTC

j_call: TRBJ2-1
clone_size: .
v_call: TRBV6-5
d_call: TRBD1
cdr3_aa: CASSSTGGLYNEQFF
cdr3_nt: TGTGCCAGCAGCTCTACAGGGGGCCTTTACAATGAGCAGTTCTTC

j_call: TRBJ2-5
clone_size: .
v_call: TRBV7-6
d_call: .
cdr3_aa: CASSLVPPKETQYF
cdr3_nt: TGTGCCAGCAGCTTAGTCCCGCCAAAAGAGACCCAGTACTTC

j_call: TRBJ2-3
clone_size: .
v_call: TRBV7-3
d_call: TRBD2
cdr3_aa: CASSSASGGAWDTQYF
cdr3_nt: TGTGCCAGCAGCTCCGCTAGCGGGGGGGCCTGGGATACGCAGTATTTT

j_call: TRBJ1-6
clone_size: few
v_call: TRBV19
d_call: .
cdr3_aa: CASSIRISFREDSPLHF
cdr3_nt: TGTGCCAGTAGTATTCGTATAAGTTTCCGGGAAGATTCACCCCTCCACTTT

j_call: TRBJ2-5
clone_size: .
v_call: TRBV7-8
d_call: TRBD2
cdr3_aa: CASDPSRGGGKETQYF
cdr3_nt: TGTGCCAGCGACCCCAGTAGGGGCGGGGGGAAAGAGACCCAGTACTTC

j_call: TRBJ2-3
clone_size: .
v_call: TRBV5-1
d_call: .
cdr3_aa: CASSLYAAPNPTDTQYF
cdr3_nt: TGCGCCAGCAGCTTGTACGCAGCGCCCAACCCCACAGATACGCAGTATTTT

j_call: TRBJ1-5
clone_size: .
v_call: TRBV7-2
d_call: .
cdr3_aa: CASSLAPDRNNQPQHF
cdr3_nt: TGTGCCAGCAGCTTAGCGCCCGACAGAAACAATCAGCCCCAGCATTTT

j_call: TRBJ2-1
clone_size: .
v_call: TRBV7-9
d_call: TRBD2
cdr3_aa: CASSPSSGGIYNEQFF
cdr3_nt: TGTGCCAGCAGCCCCTCTAGCGGGGGGATCTACAATGAGCAGTTCTTC

j_call: TRBJ1-5
clone_size: hyperexpanded
v_call: TRBV19
d_call: TRBD1
cdr3_aa: CASGKTGGFYQPQHF
cdr3_nt: TGTGCCAGTGGCAAGACAGGGGGCTTCTATCAGCCCCAGCATTTT

j_call: TRBJ1-2
clone_size: .
v_call: TRBV29-1
d_call: .
cdr3_aa: CSVEGGLWGYGYTF
cdr3_nt: TGCAGCGTTGAAGGGGGTCTCTGGGGGTATGGCTACACCTTC

j_call: TRBJ1-2
clone_size: .
v_call: TRBV6-5
d_call: .
cdr3_aa: CASRHREGYGYTF
cdr3_nt: TGTGCCAGCAGGCACAGGGAGGGCTATGGCTACACCTTC

j_call: TRBJ2-7
clone_size: .
v_call: TRBV7-6
d_call: TRBD1
cdr3_aa: CASSSLAGTDASEQYF
cdr3_nt: TGTGCCAGCAGCTCCCTCGCCGGGACAGACGCTAGTGAGCAGTACTTC

j_call: TRBJ1-2
clone_size: .
v_call: TRBV19
d_call: .
cdr3_aa: CASSQTGNYGYTF
cdr3_nt: TGTGCCAGTAGTCAAACAGGGAACTATGGCTACACCTTC

j_call: TRBJ2-7
clone_size: .
v_call: TRBV7-9
d_call: .
cdr3_aa: CASGDGSYEQYF
cdr3_nt: TGTGCCAGCGGGGACGGTTCCTACGAGCAGTACTTC

j_call: TRBJ2-5
clone_size: .
v_call: TRBV4-1
d_call: .
cdr3_aa: CASSLTRLDPETQYF
cdr3_nt: TGCGCCAGCAGCCTTACCCGACTAGACCCAGAGACCCAGTACTTC

j_call: TRBJ1-2
clone_size: .
v_call: TRBV9
d_call: TRBD1
cdr3_aa: CASSEQGGLYGYTF
cdr3_nt: TGTGCCAGCAGCGAGCAGGGGGGCCTATATGGCTACACCTTC

j_call: TRBJ2-3
clone_size: .
v_call: TRBV2
d_call: .
cdr3_aa: CASSERQGTDTQYF
cdr3_nt: TGTGCCAGCAGTGAACGGCAGGGAACAGATACGCAGTATTTT

j_call: TRBJ2-3
clone_size: .
v_call: TRBV5-1
d_call: TRBD2
cdr3_aa: CASSLTSGRNTDTQYF
cdr3_nt: TGCGCCAGCAGCTTGACTAGCGGGAGAAACACAGATACGCAGTATTTT

j_call: TRBJ2-1
clone_size: few
v_call: TRBV27
d_call: .
cdr3_aa: CASSMGLTYNEQFF
cdr3_nt: TGTGCCAGCAGTATGGGACTTACCTACAATGAGCAGTTCTTC

j_call: TRBJ2-3
clone_size: .
v_call: TRBV5-1
d_call: TRBD2
cdr3_aa: CASSSGLAASTDTQYF
cdr3_nt: TGCGCCAGCAGCTCCGGACTAGCGGCTAGCACAGATACGCAGTATTTT

j_call: TRBJ2-5
clone_size: .
v_call: TRBV5-1
d_call: TRBD2
cdr3_aa: CASSPTSGALQETQYF
cdr3_nt: TGCGCCAGCAGCCCTACTAGCGGAGCCCTTCAAGAGACCCAGTACTTC

j_call: TRBJ1-2
clone_size: .
v_call: TRBV19
d_call: .
cdr3_aa: CASTLDRRYGYTF
cdr3_nt: TGTGCCAGTACCCTCGACAGGAGGTATGGCTACACCTTC

j_call: TRBJ2-3
clone_size: .
v_call: TRBV1
d_call: .
cdr3_aa: CTTRTDTQYF
cdr3_nt: TGCACCACCCGCACAGATACGCAGTATTTT

j_call: TRBJ2-3
clone_size: .
v_call: TRBV11-3
d_call: .
cdr3_aa: CASSLDDTDTQYF
cdr3_nt: TGTGCCAGCAGCTTAGATGATACAGATACGCAGTATTTT

j_call: TRBJ1-1
clone_size: .
v_call: TRBV2
d_call: .
cdr3_aa: CASSELGGKNTEAFF
cdr3_nt: TGTGCCAGCAGTGAATTAGGGGGGAAGAACACTGAAGCTTTCTTT

j_call: TRBJ2-1
clone_size: .
v_call: TRBV7-9
d_call: .
cdr3_aa: CASEEEGEQFF
cdr3_nt: TGTGCCAGCGAAGAGGAGGGTGAGCAGTTCTTC

j_call: TRBJ1-5
clone_size: .
v_call: TRBV4-1
d_call: TRBD1
cdr3_aa: CASSQEIGGVGNNQPQHF
cdr3_nt: TGCGCCAGCAGCCAAGAGATAGGGGGCGTCGGAAACAATCAGCCCCAGCATTTT

j_call: TRBJ2-7
clone_size: few
v_call: TRBV9
d_call: TRBD2
cdr3_aa: CASSAGAAYEQYF
cdr3_nt: TGTGCCAGCTCGGCGGGAGCGGCCTACGAGCAGTACTTC

j_call: TRBJ2-5
clone_size: .
v_call: TRBV7-2
d_call: TRBD1
cdr3_aa: CASSHGQGEETQYF
cdr3_nt: TGTGCCAGCAGCCATGGACAGGGGGAAGAGACCCAGTACTTC

j_call: TRBJ1-1
clone_size: .
v_call: TRBV18
d_call: TRBD1
cdr3_aa: CASSPGGGRGGTEAFF
cdr3_nt: TGTGCCAGCTCACCGGGAGGGGGCAGGGGAGGCACTGAAGCTTTCTTT

j_call: TRBJ2-1
clone_size: few
v_call: TRBV2
d_call: TRBD2
cdr3_aa: CASSETSGSNEQFF
cdr3_nt: TGTGCCAGCAGTGAAACTAGCGGGAGCAATGAGCAGTTCTTC

j_call: TRBJ2-2
clone_size: .
v_call: TRBV6-1
d_call: .
cdr3_aa: CASRRGLSGELFF
cdr3_nt: TGTGCCAGCAGAAGGGGACTGTCCGGGGAGCTGTTTTTT

j_call: TRBJ1-4
clone_size: .
v_call: TRBV18
d_call: .
cdr3_aa: CASSSPPTGINEKLFF
cdr3_nt: TGTGCCAGCTCATCTCCTCCTACAGGAATTAATGAAAAACTGTTTTTT